These 25 T cell receptor beta chains were all obtained from the same sample, sequenced in a study of cytomegalovirus exposure and HLA in healthy donors. Clones were read by immunoSEQ multiplex PCR, and TCRdb kept only the in-frame ones, dropping some. The table lists a few hundred thousand clones, 75% to 90% of them singletons. Sequenced: PBMCs. The receptor set was obtained from a woman between 18 and 30 years old in good health and CMV-seronegative.

This chain connects TRBV7-6 to TRBJ1-2; weak D call: TRBD1 (5 bases). Germline V gives CDR1 SGHVS, CDR2 FNYEAQ. V was pared by 0 bases and J by 6 bases, with 11 bases between. The length of the CDR3 is 14 residues. The CDR3 DNA reads TGTGCCAGCAGCTTAGCGACAGCCCGACATGGCTACACCTTC. Translating it yields CASSLATARHGYTF.

J is TRBJ2-1 and V is TRBV5-1; a possible D gene is TRBD1 (5 bases). This CDR3 is 14 amino acids long. The germline V and J ends were trimmed by 6 bases and 0 bases, with 10 bases remaining between them. The germline CDR1 and CDR2 sequences are SGHRS and YFSETQ. The CDR3 loop is CASNGASSYNEQFF. Here the CDR3 DNA reads TGCGCCAGCAATGGGGCGAGCTCCTACAATGAGCAGTTCTTC.

This clone has just one count. This chain joins TRBV28 and TRBJ2-1; 8 nucleotides match TRBD2. Trimming removed 6 bases from V and 3 bases from J; junction bases left unmatched: 10. Germline V gene lookup returns CDR1 MDHEN and CDR2 SYDVKM. The CDR3 loop spans 16 amino acids. CDR3 sequence: CASRTPGLGLYNEQFF. The CDR3 DNA sequence: TGTGCCAGCAGAACGCCGGGACTAGGTCTCTACAATGAGCAGTTCTTC.

This clone was seen only a few times. V and J are TRBV29-1 and TRBJ1-5, with unresolved D. The V end was cut by 6 bases, the J end by 0 bases, with 9 bases between. Germline CDR1 is SQVTM and CDR2 is ANQGSEA. The length of the CDR3 is 13 residues. CDR3 sequence: CSVKRDSNQPQHF. In DNA form, the CDR3 reads TGCAGCGTGAAACGGGATAGCAATCAGCCCCAGCATTTT.

The CDR3 sequence is CASSFSGLRNTGELFF. The DNA for the CDR3 is TGTGCCAGCAGCTTTAGCGGGCTCCGGAACACCGGGGAGCTGTTTTTT. J is TRBJ2-2 and V is TRBV7-3; TRBD2 matches 7 bases. This CDR3 contains 16 residues. Germline loops: CDR1 SGHTA, CDR2 FQGTGA. The J segment lost 1 base and the V segment lost 3 bases, leaving 5 bases of the junction unmatched.

The rearrangement joins TRBV28 to TRBJ2-7; 8 positions match TRBD1. The CDR3 extends over 12 amino acids. The germline gives CDR1 MDHEN, CDR2 SYDVKM. The trim removed 5 bases at V and 12 bases at J, leaving 9 bases unmatched. The CDR3 loop reads CASSGQGASWYF. CDR3 nucleotide sequence: TGTGCCAGCAGTGGGCAGGGGGCGTCCTGGTACTTC.

Only one count was recorded for this clone. The J gene is TRBJ2-1, the V gene TRBV5-1, with D possibly TRBD1 on 6 matching bases. Germline-derived CDR1 and CDR2 are SGHRS and YFSETQ. This CDR3 is 14 amino acids long. The V and J ends lost 3 bases and 7 bases respectively, with 14 bases between them. The CDR3, as DNA: TGCGCCAGCAGCTCTGCCCTGGGGGCGAATGAGCAGTTCTTC. It yields the protein CASSSALGANEQFF.

This clone was observed a handful of times. This chain links TRBV7-8 with TRBJ2-7; D is perhaps TRBD1 (6 bases). This CDR3 comprises 14 residues. Trimming removed 5 bases from V and 1 base from J, with 12 bases in between. The germline CDR1 and CDR2 sequences are SGHVS and FQNEAQ. The CDR3 here is CASSATGISYEQYF. CDR3 bases: TGTGCCAGCAGCGCGACAGGTATTTCCTACGAGCAGTACTTC.

The V and J genes are TRBV5-5 and TRBJ2-1; D possibly corresponds to TRBD2 (7 bases). Germline V CDR1 and CDR2: SGHKS, YYEKEE (reference sequence). CDR3 size: 16 residues. Trimming shortened V by 5 bases and J by 5 bases, and 20 bases separated the two germline ends. DNA for the CDR3: TGTGCCAGCAGGGTTGACACGGGGGGCCGTAACAATGAGCAGTTCTTC. Translation: CASRVDTGGRNNEQFF.

This chain joins TRBV2 and TRBJ2-7; 9 bases fit TRBD1. Germline CDR1 and CDR2: SNHLY and FYNNEI. Trimming took 7 bases from V and 8 from J; bases not matched to a gene: 9. The CDR3 sequence is 13 residues long. The CDR3 protein is CASNPGTGRQQYF. The CDR3 DNA is TGTGCCAGCAATCCAGGGACAGGGCGGCAGCAGTACTTC. Full variable domain (remainder filled in from reference TRBV2 and TRBJ2-7): EPEVTQTPSHQVTQMGQEVILRCVPISNHLYFYWYRQILGQKVEFLVSFYNNEISEKSEIFDDQFSVERPDGSNFTLKIRSTKLEDSAMYFCASNPGTGRQQYFGPGTRLTVT.

The rearrangement links TRBV28 to TRBJ1-1; possible D gene TRBD1, 5 bases. The CDR3 is 13 amino acids. Trimming took 5 bases from V and 11 from J, leaving 18 bases between them. Germline-derived CDR1 and CDR2 are MDHEN and SYDVKM. CDR3 nucleotide sequence: TGTGCCAGCAGTCCACCTTACCGGGGGGGGGCTTTCTTT. Translating gives CASSPPYRGGAFF.

This chain joins TRBV27 and TRBJ2-7, with 10 bases identical to TRBD1. Per germline, CDR1 MNHEY and CDR2 SMNVEV (reference sequence). The CDR3 is 14 residues long. V shed 5 bases and J 5 bases; nucleotides not matched to a gene: 6. The CDR3 DNA reads as TGTGCCAGCAGTATTCGGACAGGGGGGAACGAGCAGTACTTC. It codes for CASSIRTGGNEQYF.

CDR3 in DNA: TGTGCCAGCAGCTTAGGGCTAGCGGGAGGGCATGAGCAGTTCTTC. Its protein product is CASSLGLAGGHEQFF. The chain combines TRBV13 with TRBJ2-1, with 12 nucleotides matching TRBD2. V was clipped by 0 bases and J by 8 bases; unmatched bases: 2. The CDR3 spans 15 residues. Germline V lookup: CDR1 PRHDT, CDR2 FYEKMQ (reference sequence).

The chain has TRBV5-8 and TRBJ1-4, with 9 bases matching TRBD1. V lost 4 bases to trimming and J lost 1 base; unmatched junction nucleotides: 11. The length of the CDR3 is 18 residues. CDR1 and CDR2 (germline): SGHTS, YDEGEE. Here the CDR3 reads CASSPRTGERGTNEKLFF. Written as DNA, the CDR3 is TGTGCCAGCAGCCCGAGGACAGGGGAACGTGGAACTAATGAAAAACTGTTTTTT.

The chain employs TRBV12-1 and TRBJ1-5. TRBV12-1 is flagged as a pseudogene. CDR3 length: 16 residues. The DNA for the CDR3 is TGTGCCAGCAGCCGGGTATTCGCGGGGGTCAATCAGCCCCAGCATTTT. This sequence encodes CASSRVFAGVNQPQHF.

In its sample, this clone was seen a few times. The V and J genes are TRBV27 and TRBJ2-3, with a tentative D call TRBD1 (5 bases). The CDR3 contains 16 residues. Per germline, CDR1 MNHEY and CDR2 SMNVEV (reference sequence). Trimming took 5 bases from V and 1 from J, leaving 16 bases between them. The CDR3 DNA is TGTGCCAGCAGTGTCCTCCGTTGGGGCGGCACAGATACGCAGTATTTT. Its protein product is CASSVLRWGGTDTQYF.

The chain couples TRBV7-3 to TRBJ2-2; 11 bases align to TRBD2. Germline V lookup: CDR1 SGHTA, CDR2 FQGTGA. The CDR3 totals 16 residues. The junction had 7 bases not matched to a gene; V was cut back by 5 bases and J by 5 bases. In DNA form, the CDR3 reads TGTGCCAGCAGCCCACTAGCGGGAGTAAGGACCGGGGAGCTGTTTTTT. Encoded protein: CASSPLAGVRTGELFF.

The rearrangement links TRBV7-6 to TRBJ2-7; weak D call: TRBD2 (7 bases). The V and J ends lost 3 bases and 3 bases respectively, with 15 bases between them. CDR1 and CDR2 from the germline V gene are SGHVS and FNYEAQ. The CDR3 runs to 15 residues. CDR3 nucleotides: TGTGCCAGCAGCTTCTACGGGGGCGGGAGCTACGAGCAGTACTTC. Protein: CASSFYGGGSYEQYF.

The chain uses TRBV5-4 and TRBJ2-7, with 8 bases aligning to TRBD1. J gave up 2 bases and V 4 bases, and 11 bases lay outside the gene matches. CDR1 and CDR2 (germline): SGHNT, YYREEE (reference sequence). There are 16 residues in the CDR3. The CDR3 here is CASSPGQATHAYEQYF. CDR3 DNA sequence: TGTGCCAGCAGCCCGGGACAGGCTACCCATGCCTACGAGCAGTACTTC.

This clone has only one observation. The V call is TRBV18, the J call TRBJ2-1, with D maybe TRBD2 (6 bases). Between the trimmed V and J ends, which lost 1 base and 1 base, there was a span of 20 bases. The CDR3 spans 19 residues. Germline-derived CDR1 and CDR2 are KGHSH and LQKENI. As DNA, the CDR3 is TGTGCCAGCTCACCACGGACACCTGGTCGGGGGAGGTCCTACAATGAGCAGTTCTTC. Its translation is CASSPRTPGRGRSYNEQFF.

The CDR3 protein is CASSLKGAYIQEAFF. In nucleotides, the CDR3 is TGTGCCAGCAGCTTGAAGGGGGCGTATATCCAAGAAGCTTTCTTT. The chain joins TRBV11-2 to TRBJ1-1; 7 nucleotides agree with TRBD1. CDR3 length equals 15 residues. V shed 3 bases and J 8 bases; nucleotides not matched to a gene: 12. CDR1 is SGHAT, CDR2 FQNNGV, per germline.

This clone came up a few times. The chain uses TRBV7-6 and TRBJ2-1; TRBD2 aligns across 9 bases. Losses at the gene ends were 5 bases for V and 7 bases for J; bases not matched to a gene: 9. The CDR3 is 15 residues long. Germline-derived CDR1 and CDR2 are SGHVS and FNYEAQ. CDR3 DNA sequence: TGTGCCAGCAGCGGGGGACTAGCCCTCTGGAATGAGCAGTTCTTC. It specifies CASSGGLALWNEQFF.

The chain joins TRBV6-5 to TRBJ2-1; 8 bases agree with TRBD2. Germline CDR1 MNHEY, CDR2 SVGAGI. Trimming removed 5 bases from V and 8 bases from J; junction bases left unmatched: 5. The CDR3 is 13 residues long. The CDR3 nucleotides are TGTGCCAGCAGTCCCGATAGCGGGGATGAGCAGTTCTTC. Protein sequence: CASSPDSGDEQFF.

This clone appeared many times. The J gene is TRBJ2-5, the V gene TRBV15; perhaps TRBD1 as D (6 bases). The CDR3 spans 15 residues. Germline CDR1 LNHNV, CDR2 YYDKDF (reference sequence). V lost 3 bases and J lost 7, with 18 bases in between. CDR3 bases: TGTGCCACCAGCAGGGAAGGAAGGCAAGGGGGGACCCAGTACTTC. It encodes CATSREGRQGGTQYF.

This clone came up once. The chain joins TRBV6-6 to TRBJ2-3; possibly TRBD1 for D (5 bases). The germline V gene has CDR1 MNHNY and CDR2 SVGAGI (reference sequence). The CDR3 runs 15 residues. V gave up 0 bases and J gave up 2 bases, with 9 bases separating them. The CDR3 region is CASSYSTATTDTQYF. Here the CDR3 DNA reads TGTGCCAGCAGTTACTCGACAGCAACCACAGATACGCAGTATTTT.